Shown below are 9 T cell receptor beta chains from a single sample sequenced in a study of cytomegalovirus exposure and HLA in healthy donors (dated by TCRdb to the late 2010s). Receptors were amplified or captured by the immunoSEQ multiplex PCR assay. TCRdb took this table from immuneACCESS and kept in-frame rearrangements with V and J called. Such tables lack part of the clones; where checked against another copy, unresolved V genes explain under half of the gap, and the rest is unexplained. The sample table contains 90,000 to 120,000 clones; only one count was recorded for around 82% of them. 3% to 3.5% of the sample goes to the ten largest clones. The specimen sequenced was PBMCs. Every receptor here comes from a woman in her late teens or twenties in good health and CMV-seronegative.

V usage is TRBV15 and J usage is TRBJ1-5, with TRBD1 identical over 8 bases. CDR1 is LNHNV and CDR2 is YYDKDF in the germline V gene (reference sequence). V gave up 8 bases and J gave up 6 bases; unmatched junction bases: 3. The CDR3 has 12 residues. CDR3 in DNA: TGTGCCACCCGGACAGGGTCTCAGCCCCAGCATTTT. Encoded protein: CATRTGSQPQHF.

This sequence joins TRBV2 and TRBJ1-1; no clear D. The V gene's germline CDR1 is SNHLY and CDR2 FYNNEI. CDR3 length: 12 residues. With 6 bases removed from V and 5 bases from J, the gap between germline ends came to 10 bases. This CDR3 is CASRSSYTEAFF. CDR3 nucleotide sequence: TGTGCCAGCAGAAGCTCGTATACTGAAGCTTTCTTT.

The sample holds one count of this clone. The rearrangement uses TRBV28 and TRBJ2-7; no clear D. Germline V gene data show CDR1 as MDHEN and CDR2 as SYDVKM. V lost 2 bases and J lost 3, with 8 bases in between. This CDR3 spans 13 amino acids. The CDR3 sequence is CASSLGPDYEQYF. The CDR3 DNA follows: TGTGCCAGCAGTTTAGGGCCTGACTACGAGCAGTACTTC.

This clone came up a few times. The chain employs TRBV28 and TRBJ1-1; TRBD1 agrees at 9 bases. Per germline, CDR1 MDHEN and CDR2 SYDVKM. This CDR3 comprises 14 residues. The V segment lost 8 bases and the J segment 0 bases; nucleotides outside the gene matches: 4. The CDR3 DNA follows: TGTGCCAGCGGACAGGGGACCCTGAACACTGAAGCTTTCTTT. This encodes CASGQGTLNTEAFF.

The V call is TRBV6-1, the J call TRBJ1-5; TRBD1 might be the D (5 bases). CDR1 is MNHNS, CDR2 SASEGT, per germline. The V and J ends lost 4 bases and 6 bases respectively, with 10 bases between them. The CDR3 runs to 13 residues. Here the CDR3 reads CASSGQGGQPQHF. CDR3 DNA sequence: TGTGCCAGCAGTGGGCAGGGAGGTCAGCCCCAGCATTTT.

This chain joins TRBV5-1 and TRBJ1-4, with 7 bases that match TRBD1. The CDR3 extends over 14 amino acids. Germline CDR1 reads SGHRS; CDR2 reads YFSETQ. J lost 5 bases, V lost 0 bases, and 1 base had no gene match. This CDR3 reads CASSLGDSNEKLFF. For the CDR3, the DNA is TGCGCCAGCAGCTTGGGGGACAGCAATGAAAAACTGTTTTTT. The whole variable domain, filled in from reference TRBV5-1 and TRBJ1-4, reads KAGVTQTPRYLIKTRGQQVTLSCSPISGHRSVSWYQQTPGQGLQFLFEYFSETQRNKGNFPGRFSGRQFSNSRSEMNVSTLELGDSALYLCASSLGDSNEKLFFGSGTQLSVL.

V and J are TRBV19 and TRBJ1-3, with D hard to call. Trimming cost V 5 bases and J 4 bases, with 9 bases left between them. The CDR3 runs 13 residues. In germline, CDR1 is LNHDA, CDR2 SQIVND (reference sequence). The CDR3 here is CASSDGPGNTIYF. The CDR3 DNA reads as TGTGCCAGTAGTGATGGGCCGGGAAACACCATATATTTT.

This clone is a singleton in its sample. The CDR3 sequence: CASSSGWGQGQSVCTF. For the CDR3, the DNA is TGTGCCAGCAGCTCGGGCTGGGGGCAGGGGCAATCAGTCTGCACCTTC. V is TRBV5-8 and J is TRBJ1-2; a possible D gene is TRBD1 (6 bases). Per the germline V gene, CDR1 is SGHTS and CDR2 is YDEGEE. The CDR3 is made up of 16 amino acids. Trimming stripped 3 bases from V and 13 bases from J, with 28 bases between.

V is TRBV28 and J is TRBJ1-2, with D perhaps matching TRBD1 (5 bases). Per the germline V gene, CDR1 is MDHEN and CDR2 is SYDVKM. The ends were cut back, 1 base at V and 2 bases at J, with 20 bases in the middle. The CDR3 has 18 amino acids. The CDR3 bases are TGTGCCAGCAGTTTATTCCTCGGGACCCACCGGGGGAACTATGGCTACACCTTC. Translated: CASSLFLGTHRGNYGYTF.